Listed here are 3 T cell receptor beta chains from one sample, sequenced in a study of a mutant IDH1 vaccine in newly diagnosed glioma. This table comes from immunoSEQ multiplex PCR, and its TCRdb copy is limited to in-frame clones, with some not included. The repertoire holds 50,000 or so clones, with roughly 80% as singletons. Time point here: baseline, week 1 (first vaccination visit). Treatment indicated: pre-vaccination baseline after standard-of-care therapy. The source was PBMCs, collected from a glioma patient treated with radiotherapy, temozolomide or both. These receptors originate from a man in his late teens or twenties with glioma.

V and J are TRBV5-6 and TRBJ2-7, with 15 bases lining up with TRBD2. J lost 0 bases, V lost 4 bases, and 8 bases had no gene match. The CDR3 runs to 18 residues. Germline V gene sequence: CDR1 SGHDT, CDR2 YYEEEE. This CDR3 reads CASSLGTSGGPSSYEQYF. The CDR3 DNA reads TGTGCCAGCAGCCTCGGGACTAGCGGGGGGCCTAGCTCCTACGAGCAGTACTTC. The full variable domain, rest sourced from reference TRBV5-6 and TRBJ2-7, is DAGVTQSPTHLIKTRGQQVTLRCSPKSGHDTVSWYQQALGQGPQFIFQYYEEEERQRGNFPDRFSGHQFPNYSSELNVNALLLGDSALYLCASSLGTSGGPSSYEQYFGPGTRLTVT.

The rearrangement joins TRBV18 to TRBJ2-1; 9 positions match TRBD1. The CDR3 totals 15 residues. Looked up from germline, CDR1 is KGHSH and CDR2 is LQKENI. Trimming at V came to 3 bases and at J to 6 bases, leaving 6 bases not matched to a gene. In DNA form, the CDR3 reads TGTGCCAGCTCACCCCCCGGGACAGGGTCCAATGAGCAGTTCTTC. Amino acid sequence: CASSPPGTGSNEQFF.

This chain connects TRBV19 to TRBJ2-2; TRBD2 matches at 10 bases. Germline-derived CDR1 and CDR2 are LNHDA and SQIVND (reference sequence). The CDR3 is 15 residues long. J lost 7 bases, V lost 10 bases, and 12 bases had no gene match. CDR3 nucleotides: TGTGCCACCCCAGCGGGAGGGAGGATGGGCGGGGAGCTGTTTTTT. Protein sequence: CATPAGGRMGGELFF.